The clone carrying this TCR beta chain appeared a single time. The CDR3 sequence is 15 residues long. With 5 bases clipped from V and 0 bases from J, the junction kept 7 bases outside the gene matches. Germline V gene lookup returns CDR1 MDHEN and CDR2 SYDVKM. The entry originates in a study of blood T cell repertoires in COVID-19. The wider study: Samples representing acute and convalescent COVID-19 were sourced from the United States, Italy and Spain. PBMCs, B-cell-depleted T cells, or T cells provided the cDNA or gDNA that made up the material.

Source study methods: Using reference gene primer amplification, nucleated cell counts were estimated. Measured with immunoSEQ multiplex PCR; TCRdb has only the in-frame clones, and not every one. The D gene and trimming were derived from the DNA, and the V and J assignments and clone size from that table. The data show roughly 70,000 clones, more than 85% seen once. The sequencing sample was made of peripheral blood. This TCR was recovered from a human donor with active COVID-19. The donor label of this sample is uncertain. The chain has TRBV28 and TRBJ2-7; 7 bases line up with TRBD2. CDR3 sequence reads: CASSPQTGGSYEQYF. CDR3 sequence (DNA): TGTGCCAGCAGTCCACAGACGGGGGGCTCCTACGAGCAGTACTTC.